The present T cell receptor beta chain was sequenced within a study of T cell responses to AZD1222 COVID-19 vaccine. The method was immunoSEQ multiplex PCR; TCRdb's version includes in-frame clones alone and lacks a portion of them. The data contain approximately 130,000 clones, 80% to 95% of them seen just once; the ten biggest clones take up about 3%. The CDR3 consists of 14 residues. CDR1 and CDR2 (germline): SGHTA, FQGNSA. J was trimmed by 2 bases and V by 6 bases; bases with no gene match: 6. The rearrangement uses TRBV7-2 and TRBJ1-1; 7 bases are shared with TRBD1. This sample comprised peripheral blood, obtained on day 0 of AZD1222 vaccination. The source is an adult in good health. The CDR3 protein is CASRDRDFNTEAFF. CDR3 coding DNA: TGTGCCAGCAGAGACAGGGATTTTAACACTGAAGCTTTCTTT.